Listed here is a single T cell receptor (beta chain). The antigen remains unidentified. The sample is drawn from a study of cytomegalovirus exposure and HLA in healthy donors. General study findings and limits: As a later analysis showed, a missense DCLRE1C variant was linked to trimming of TCR beta V- and J-genes. Earlier results showed most TCR beta V segments being productive about 87% or about 30% of the time. CMV antigen specificity of a few CMV-associated chains was confirmed in vitro. Reports indicate that TCR beta sequences accurately predicted the HLA-A and HLA-B alleles of most subjects.

The PCR ran on 60 Vbeta and 13 Jbeta primers. Profiling relied on immunoSEQ multiplex PCR, and the TCRdb table lists in-frame clones only, not all of them. The sample has roughly 160,000 clones, around 80% seen once. The CDR3 is 13 residues long. The V and J ends lost 4 bases and 1 base respectively, with 5 bases between them. Per germline, CDR1 SNHLY and CDR2 FYNNEI. This chain links TRBV2 with TRBJ1-5, with unresolved D. This receptor was obtained from a woman in her fifties or sixties in good health and CMV-seropositive. The source material was PBMCs. The CDR3 protein is CASSVGSNQPQHF. In nucleotides, the CDR3 is TGTGCCAGCAGTGTTGGCAGCAATCAGCCCCAGCATTTT.